This T cell receptor (beta chain) was identified during a study of spatial heterogeneity in lung cancer. Across the study: Detected beta-chain sequences consistently exceeded alpha-chain sequences. In the raw reads, each unique TCR and UMI combination was present more than ten times on average.

The CDR3 has 15 amino acids. CDR1 and CDR2 (germline): SGHTA, FQGNSA. Trimming removed 5 bases at V and 6 bases at J, with 16 bases between. Time point here: sample taken at primary tumor resection. Whole RNA came from tumor, nontumor lung or frozen PBMC and was sequenced without being sorted. The cohort: over 70 early-stage, untreated non-small cell lung cancer patients. The library protocol tagged each TCR cDNA with a unique molecular identifier. TCRdb reanalysed the 5' RACE reads using MiXCR and keeps one entry per CDR3 protein. The sample lists 4,700 or so distinct CDR3 sequences, about a fifth seen once, with 20% to 25% in the top ten. In its sample, this clonotype was seen many times. The library was built for alpha chains, so this beta chain is an off-target read and its size means little.

The receptor was isolated from a female donor with early-stage non-small cell lung cancer. The gene calls are TRBV7-2 and TRBJ2-2, with D uncertain. The specimen was normal lung tissue next to the tumor, collected at surgery. The CDR3 sequence: CASSPVLSRSGELFF. The CDR3 DNA is TGTGCCAGCAGCCCCGTCCTGTCGCGGTCCGGGGAGCTGTTTTTT.